Detailed here is one T cell receptor (beta chain). Its antigen is still unknown. These data belong to a study of PD-L1 blockade in urothelial cancer. Study outcomes and limitations: Patients who had durable benefit saw their tumor-associated blood clones expand more at 3 weeks. Below-median TCR clonality that was measured in pretreatment blood predicted better survival.

What went into each PCR as a spike was synthetic TCR analog templates. Produced via immunoSEQ multiplex PCR; TCRdb's table is partial and in-frame only. The sample yields about 30,000 clones, about 90% seen once. The germline V gene encodes CDR1 SGHAT and CDR2 FQNNGV. This CDR3 has 14 amino acids. The ends were cut back, 1 base at V and 4 bases at J, with 8 bases in the middle. This clonotype was obtained from a man in his fifties with urothelial cancer. Sequences were derived from PBMCs, sampled around atezolizumab (anti-PD-L1) treatment. The rearrangement joins TRBV11-2 to TRBJ2-4, with a tentative D call TRBD1 (5 bases). The chain's CDR3 is CASSLVSGKNIQYF. The CDR3 DNA follows: TGTGCCAGCAGCTTAGTATCAGGGAAAAACATTCAGTACTTC.